The T cell receptor beta chain described here comes from a study of T cells after posttransplantation cyclophosphamide. TCRdb's copy holds only in-frame clones and misses some; the assay was immunoSEQ multiplex PCR. Found here are tens of thousands of clones, no singletons; the ten largest cover under 7%. Ten or more counts support this clone. There are 14 residues in the CDR3. Germline CDR1 and CDR2: SGHRS and YFSETQ. The V and J ends lost 6 bases and 9 bases, in that order; junction bases with no gene match: 10. This TCR was sampled from a woman aged 45-65 years in good health and a related stem cell transplant donor. Sequencing was performed on PBMCs. The chain employs TRBV5-1 and TRBJ2-1; 9 bases align to TRBD2. Here the CDR3 DNA reads TGCGCCAGCAATTCCTTGGGACTAGCTGGTGAGCAGTTCTTC. Translating it yields CASNSLGLAGEQFF.